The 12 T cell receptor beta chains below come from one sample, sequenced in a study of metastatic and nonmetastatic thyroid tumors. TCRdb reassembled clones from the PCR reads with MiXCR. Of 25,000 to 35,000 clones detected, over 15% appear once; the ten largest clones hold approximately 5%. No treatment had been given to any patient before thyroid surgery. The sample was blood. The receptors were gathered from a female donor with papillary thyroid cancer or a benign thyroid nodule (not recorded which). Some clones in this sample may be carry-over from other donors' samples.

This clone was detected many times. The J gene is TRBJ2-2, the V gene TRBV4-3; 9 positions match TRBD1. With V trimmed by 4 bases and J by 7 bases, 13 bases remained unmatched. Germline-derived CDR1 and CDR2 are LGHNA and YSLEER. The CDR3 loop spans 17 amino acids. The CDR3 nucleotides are TGCGCCAGCAGCCGAGAGAGACAGGGGGGTGTCGTCGGGGAGCTGTTTTTT. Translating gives CASSRERQGGVVGELFF.

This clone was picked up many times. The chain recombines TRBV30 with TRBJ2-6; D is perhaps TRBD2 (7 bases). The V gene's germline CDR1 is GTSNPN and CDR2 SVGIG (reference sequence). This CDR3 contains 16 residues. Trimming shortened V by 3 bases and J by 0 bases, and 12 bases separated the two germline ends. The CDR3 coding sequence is TGTGCCTGGAGCCCCGGGGGGCACTCTGGGGCCAACGTCCTGACTTTC. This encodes CAWSPGGHSGANVLTF.

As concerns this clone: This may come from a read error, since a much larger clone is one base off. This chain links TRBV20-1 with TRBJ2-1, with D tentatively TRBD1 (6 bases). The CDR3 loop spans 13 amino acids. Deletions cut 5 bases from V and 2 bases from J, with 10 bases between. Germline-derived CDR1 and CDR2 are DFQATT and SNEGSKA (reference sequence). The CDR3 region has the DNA TGCAGTGCTGGTGGACAGCCCTACAATGAGCAGTTCTTC. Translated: CSAGGQPYNEQFF.

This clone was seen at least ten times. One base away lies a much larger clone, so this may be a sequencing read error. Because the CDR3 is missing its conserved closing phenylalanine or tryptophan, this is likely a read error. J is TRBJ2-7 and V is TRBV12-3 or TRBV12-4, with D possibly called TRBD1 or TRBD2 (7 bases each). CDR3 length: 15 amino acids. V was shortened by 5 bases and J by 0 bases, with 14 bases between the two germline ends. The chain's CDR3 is CASSPDRDYSYEQYL. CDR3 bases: TGTGCCAGCAGTCCCGACAGGGACTACTCCTACGAGCAGTACCTC.

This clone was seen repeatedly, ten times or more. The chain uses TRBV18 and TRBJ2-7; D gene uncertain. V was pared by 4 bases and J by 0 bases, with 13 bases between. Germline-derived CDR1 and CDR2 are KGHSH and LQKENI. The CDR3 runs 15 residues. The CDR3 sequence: CASSRERFSSYEQYF. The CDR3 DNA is TGTGCCAGCTCACGCGAAAGGTTTAGCTCCTACGAGCAGTACTTC.

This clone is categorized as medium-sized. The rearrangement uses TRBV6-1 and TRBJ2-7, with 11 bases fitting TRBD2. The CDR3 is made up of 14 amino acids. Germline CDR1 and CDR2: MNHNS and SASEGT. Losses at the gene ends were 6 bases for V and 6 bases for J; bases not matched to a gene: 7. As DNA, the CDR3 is TGTGCCAGCAGGAGCCTAGCGGGAGGATCCGAGCAGTACTTC. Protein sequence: CASRSLAGGSEQYF.

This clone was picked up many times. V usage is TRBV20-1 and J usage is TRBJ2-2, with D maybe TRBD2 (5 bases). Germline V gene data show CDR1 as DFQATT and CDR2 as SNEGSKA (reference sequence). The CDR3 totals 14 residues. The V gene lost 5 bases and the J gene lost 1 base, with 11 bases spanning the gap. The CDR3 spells CSARDQLNTGELFF. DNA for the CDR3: TGCAGTGCTCGGGATCAGCTGAACACCGGGGAGCTGTTTTTT.

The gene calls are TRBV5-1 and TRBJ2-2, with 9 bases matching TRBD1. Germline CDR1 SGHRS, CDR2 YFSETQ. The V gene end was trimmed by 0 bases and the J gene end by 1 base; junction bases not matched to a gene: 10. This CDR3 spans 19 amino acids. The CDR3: CASSLGGTGFRKNTGELFF. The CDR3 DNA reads TGCGCCAGCAGCTTGGGAGGGACAGGGTTTAGAAAGAACACCGGGGAGCTGTTTTTT. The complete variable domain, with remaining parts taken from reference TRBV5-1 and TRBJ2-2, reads KAGVTQTPRYLIKTRGQQVTLSCSPISGHRSVSWYQQTPGQGLQFLFEYFSETQRNKGNFPGRFSGRQFSNSRSEMNVSTLELGDSALYLCASSLGGTGFRKNTGELFFGEGSRLTVL.

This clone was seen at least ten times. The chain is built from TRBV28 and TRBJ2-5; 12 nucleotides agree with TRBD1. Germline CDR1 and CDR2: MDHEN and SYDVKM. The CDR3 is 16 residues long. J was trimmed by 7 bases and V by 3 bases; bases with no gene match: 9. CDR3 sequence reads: CASSFGGQGARGTQYF. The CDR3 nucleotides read TGTGCCAGCAGTTTTGGGGGACAGGGGGCAAGGGGGACCCAGTACTTC.

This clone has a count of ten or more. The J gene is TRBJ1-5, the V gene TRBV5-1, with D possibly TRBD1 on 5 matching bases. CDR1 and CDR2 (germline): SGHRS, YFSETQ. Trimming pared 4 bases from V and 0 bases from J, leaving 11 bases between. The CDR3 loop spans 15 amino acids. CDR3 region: CASSPGTDSNQPQHF. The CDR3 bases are TGCGCCAGCAGCCCCGGGACGGATAGCAATCAGCCCCAGCATTTT.

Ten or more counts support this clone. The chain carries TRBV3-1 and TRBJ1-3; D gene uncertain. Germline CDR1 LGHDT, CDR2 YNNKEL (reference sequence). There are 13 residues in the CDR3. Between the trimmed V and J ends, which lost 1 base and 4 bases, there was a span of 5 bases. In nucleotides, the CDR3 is TGTGCCAGCAGCCAAGTCTCAGGAAACACCATATATTTT. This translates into CASSQVSGNTIYF.

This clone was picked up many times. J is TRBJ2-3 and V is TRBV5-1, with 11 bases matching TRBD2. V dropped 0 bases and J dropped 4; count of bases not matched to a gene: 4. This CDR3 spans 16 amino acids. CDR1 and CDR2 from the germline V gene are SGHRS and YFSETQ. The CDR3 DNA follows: TGCGCCAGCAGCTTGGAAGTAGCGGGGGGGCCAGATACGCAGTATTTT. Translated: CASSLEVAGGPDTQYF.